This TCR beta chain was obtained from a study of CD8 T cells in Susac syndrome. Findings and caveats of the study: Within total CD8+ repertoires, approximately 16 Susac-specific public clones were found, and within CD8+ TEMRA repertoires, 4 to 6.

Fulfillment of recently defined diagnostic criteria for definite or probable disease was shown by the patients with Susac syndrome. The authors negatively isolated CD8+ and CD4+ T cells and FACS-enriched TEMRA cells. As for this clonotype: Its specificity is unknown.

The CDR3 has 16 amino acids. Germline loops: CDR1 DFQATT, CDR2 SNEGSKA (reference sequence). Trimming removed 6 bases from V and 0 bases from J, with 21 bases in between. RNA, at about 0.45 to 1 ug, was reverse transcribed with random hexamers. An immunoSEQ multiplex PCR generated amplified TCR beta CDR3 products spanning 54 Vbeta and 13 Jbeta. From the immunoSEQ multiplex PCR reads, TCRdb called clonotypes with MiXCR, one entry per CDR3 protein. The sample lists some 140,000 distinct CDR3 sequences, just under 95% seen once, with 0.18% in the top ten. Sequenced: CD8+ T cells from PBMCs. This sequence joins TRBV20-1 and TRBJ2-7, with D perhaps TRBD2 (5 bases). The clonotype comes from a human donor with Susac syndrome. The CDR3 DNA sequence: TGCAGTGCCGAAACCATAGCGCTAGGCAACTCCTACGAGCAGTACTTC. Protein: CSAETIALGNSYEQYF.